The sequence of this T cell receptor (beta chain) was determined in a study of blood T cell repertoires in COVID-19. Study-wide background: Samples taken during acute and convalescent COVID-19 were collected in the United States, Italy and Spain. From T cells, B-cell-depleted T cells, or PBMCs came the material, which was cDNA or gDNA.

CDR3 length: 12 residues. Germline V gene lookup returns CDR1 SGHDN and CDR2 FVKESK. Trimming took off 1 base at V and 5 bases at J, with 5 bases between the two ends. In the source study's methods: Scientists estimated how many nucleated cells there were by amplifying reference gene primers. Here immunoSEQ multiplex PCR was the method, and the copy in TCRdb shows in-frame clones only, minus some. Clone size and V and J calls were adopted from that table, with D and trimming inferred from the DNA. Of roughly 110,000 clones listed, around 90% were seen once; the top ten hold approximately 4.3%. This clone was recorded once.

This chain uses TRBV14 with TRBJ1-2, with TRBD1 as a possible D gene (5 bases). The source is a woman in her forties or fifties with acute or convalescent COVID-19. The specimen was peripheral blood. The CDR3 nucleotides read TGTGCCAGCAGCCAAGCAGGGTATGGCTACACCTTC. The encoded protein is CASSQAGYGYTF. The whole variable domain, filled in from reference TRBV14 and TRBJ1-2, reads EAGVTQFPSHSVIEKGQTVTLRCDPISGHDNLYWYRRVMGKEIKFLLHFVKESKQDESGMPNNRFLAERTGGTYSTLKVQPAELEDSGVYFCASSQAGYGYTFGSGTRLTVV.